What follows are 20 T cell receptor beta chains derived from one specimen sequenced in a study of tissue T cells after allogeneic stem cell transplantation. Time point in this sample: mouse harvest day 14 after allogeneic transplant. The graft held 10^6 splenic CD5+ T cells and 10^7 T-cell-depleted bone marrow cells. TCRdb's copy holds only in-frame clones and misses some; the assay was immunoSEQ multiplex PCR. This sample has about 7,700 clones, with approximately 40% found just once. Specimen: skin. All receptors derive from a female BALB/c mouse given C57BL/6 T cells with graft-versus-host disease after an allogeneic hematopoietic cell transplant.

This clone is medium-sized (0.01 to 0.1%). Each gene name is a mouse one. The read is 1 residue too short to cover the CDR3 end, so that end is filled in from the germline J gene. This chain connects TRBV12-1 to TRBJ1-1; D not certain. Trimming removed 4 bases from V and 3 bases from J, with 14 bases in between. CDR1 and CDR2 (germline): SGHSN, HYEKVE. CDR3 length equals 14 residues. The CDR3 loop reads CASSPDEGYTEVFF. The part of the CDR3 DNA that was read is TGTGCCAGCTCCCCCGACGAGGGCTACACAGAAGTCTTC.

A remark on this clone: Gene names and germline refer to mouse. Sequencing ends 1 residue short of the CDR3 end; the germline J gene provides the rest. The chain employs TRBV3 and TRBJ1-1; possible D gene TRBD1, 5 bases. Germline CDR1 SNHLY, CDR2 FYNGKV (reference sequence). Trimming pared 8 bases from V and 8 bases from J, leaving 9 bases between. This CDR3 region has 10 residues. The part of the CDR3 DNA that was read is TGTGCCAGCGGGGGAGGGGAAGTCTTC. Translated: CASGGGEVF. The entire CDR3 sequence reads CASGGGEVFF. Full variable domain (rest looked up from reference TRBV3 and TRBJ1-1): GPKVLQIPSHQIIDMGQMVTLNCDPVSNHLYFYWYKQILGQQMEFLVNFYNGKVMEKSKLFKDQFSVERPDGSYFTLKIQPTALEDSAVYFCASGGGEVFFGKGTRLTVV.

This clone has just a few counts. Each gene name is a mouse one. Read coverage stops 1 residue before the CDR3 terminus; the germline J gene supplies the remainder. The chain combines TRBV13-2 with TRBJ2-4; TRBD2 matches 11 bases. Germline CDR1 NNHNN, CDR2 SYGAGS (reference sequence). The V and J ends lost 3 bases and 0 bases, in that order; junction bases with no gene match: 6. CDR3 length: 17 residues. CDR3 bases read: TGTGCCAGCGGTGGACCGGGACTGGGGGTCAGTCAAAACACCTTGTAC. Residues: CASGGPGLGVSQNTLY. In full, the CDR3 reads CASGGPGLGVSQNTLYF.

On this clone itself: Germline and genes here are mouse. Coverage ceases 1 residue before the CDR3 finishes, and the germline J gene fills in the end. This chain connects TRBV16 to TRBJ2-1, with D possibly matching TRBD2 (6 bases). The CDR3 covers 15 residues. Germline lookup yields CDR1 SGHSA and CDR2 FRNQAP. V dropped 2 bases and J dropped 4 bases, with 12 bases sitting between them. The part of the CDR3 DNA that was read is TGTGCAAGCAGCTTATACTGGGCCCCATATGCTGAGCAGTTC. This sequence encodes CASSLYWAPYAEQF. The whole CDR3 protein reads CASSLYWAPYAEQFF.

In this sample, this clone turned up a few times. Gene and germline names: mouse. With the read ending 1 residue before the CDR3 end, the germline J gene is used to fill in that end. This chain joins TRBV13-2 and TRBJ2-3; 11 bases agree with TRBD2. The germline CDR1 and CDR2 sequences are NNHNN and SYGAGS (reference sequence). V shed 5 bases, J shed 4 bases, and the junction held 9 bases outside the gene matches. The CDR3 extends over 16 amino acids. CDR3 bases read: TGTGCCAGCGGCGGCCCCCGGGACTGGGGGTCAGAAACGCTGTAT. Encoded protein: CASGGPRDWGSETLY. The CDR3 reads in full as CASGGPRDWGSETLYF.

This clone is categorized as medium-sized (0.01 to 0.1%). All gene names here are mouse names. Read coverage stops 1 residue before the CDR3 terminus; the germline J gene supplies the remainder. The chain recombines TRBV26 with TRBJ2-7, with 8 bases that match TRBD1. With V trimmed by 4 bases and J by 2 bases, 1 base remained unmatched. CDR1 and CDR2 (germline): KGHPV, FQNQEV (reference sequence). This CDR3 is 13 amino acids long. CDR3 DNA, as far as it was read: TGTGCCAGCAGTCCGGGACAGGCCTATGAACAGTAC. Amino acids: CASSPGQAYEQY. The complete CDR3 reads CASSPGQAYEQYF.

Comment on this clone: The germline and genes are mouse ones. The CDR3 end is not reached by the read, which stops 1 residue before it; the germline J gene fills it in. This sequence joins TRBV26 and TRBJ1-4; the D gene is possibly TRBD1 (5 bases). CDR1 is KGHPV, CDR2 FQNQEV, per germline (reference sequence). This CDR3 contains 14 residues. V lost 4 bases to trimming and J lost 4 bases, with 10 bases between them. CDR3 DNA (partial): TGTGCCAGCAGTCCGGGACTTCTCAACGAAAGATTATTT. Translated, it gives CASSPGLLNERLF. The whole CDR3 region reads CASSPGLLNERLFF.

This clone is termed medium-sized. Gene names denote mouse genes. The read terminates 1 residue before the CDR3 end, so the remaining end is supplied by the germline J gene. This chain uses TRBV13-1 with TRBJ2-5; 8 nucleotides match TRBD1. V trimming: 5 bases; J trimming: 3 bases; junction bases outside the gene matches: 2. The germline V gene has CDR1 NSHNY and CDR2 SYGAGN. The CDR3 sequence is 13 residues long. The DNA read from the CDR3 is TGTGCCAGCAGAAGGACAGGGCAAGACACCCAGTAC. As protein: CASRRTGQDTQY. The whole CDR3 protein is CASRRTGQDTQYF.

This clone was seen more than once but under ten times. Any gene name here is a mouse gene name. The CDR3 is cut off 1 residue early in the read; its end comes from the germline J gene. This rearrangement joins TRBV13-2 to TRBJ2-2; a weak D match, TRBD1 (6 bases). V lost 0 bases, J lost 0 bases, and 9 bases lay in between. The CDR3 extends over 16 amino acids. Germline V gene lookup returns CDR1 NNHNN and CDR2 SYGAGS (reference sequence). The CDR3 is CASGDAGTSNTGQLYF. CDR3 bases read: TGTGCCAGCGGTGATGCTGGGACATCAAACACCGGGCAGCTCTAC.

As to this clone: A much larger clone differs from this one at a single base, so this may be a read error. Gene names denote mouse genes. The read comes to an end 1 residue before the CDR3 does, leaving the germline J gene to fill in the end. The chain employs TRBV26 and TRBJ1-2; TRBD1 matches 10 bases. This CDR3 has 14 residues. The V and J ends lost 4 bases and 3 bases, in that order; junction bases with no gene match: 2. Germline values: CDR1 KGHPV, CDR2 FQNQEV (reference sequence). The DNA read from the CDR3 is TGTGCCAGCAGTCGACAGGGGGCAGACTCCGACTACACC. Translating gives CASSRQGADSDYT. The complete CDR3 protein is CASSRQGADSDYTF.

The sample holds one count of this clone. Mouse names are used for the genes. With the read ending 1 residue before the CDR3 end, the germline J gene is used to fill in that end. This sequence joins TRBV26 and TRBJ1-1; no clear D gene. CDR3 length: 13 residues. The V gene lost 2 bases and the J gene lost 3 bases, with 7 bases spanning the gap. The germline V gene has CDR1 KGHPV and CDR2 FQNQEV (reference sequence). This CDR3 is CASSLVGYTEVFF. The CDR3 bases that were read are TGTGCCAGCAGTCTGGTCGGGTACACAGAAGTCTTC.

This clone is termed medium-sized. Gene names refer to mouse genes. The covered CDR3 bases are TGCTCCAGCAGTCAAACCGGGACAGGGAACAACCAGGCTCCGCTT. Amino acids: CSSSQTGTGNNQAPL. The CDR3 as a whole reads CSSSQTGTGNNQAPLF. This chain uses TRBV23 with TRBJ1-5; the table's D call TRBD1 went unverified against the DNA. The read ends 1 residue early relative to the CDR3; the germline J gene fills the gap. Germline lookup yields CDR1 KGHTA and CDR2 FQNQQP. The CDR3 covers 16 residues.

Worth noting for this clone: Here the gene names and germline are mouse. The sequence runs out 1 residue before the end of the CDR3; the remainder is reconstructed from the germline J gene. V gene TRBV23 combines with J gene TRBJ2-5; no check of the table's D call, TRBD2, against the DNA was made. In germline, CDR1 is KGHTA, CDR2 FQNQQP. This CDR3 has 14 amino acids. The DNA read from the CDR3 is TGCTCCAGCAGTTTCTGGGGGGCCCGAGACACCCAGTAC. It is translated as CSSSFWGARDTQY. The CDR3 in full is CSSSFWGARDTQYF.

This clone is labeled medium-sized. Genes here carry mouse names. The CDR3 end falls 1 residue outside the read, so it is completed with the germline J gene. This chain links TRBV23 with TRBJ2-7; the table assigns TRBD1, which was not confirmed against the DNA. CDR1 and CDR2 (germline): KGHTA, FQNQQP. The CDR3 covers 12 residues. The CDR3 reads CSSSQSQQKQYF. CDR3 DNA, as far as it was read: TGCTCCAGCAGTCAATCGCAGCAGAAACAGTAC.

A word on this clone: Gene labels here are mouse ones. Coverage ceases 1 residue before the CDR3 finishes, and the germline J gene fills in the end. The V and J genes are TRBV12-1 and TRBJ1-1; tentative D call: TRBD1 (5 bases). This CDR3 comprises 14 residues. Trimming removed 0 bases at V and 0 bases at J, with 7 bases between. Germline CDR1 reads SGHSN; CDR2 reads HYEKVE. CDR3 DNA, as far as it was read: TGTGCCAGCTCTCTCGGGGGTTCAAACACAGAAGTCTTC. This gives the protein CASSLGGSNTEVF. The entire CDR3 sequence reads CASSLGGSNTEVFF.

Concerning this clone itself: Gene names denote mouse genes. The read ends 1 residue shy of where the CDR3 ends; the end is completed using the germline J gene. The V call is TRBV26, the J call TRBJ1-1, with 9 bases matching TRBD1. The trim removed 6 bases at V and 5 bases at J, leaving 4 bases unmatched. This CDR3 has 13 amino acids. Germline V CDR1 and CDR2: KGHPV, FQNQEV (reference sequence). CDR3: CASRPQGATEVFF. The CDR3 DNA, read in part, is TGTGCCAGCAGGCCACAGGGGGCGACAGAAGTCTTC. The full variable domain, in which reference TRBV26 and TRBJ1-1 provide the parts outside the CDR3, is NSKVIQTPRYLVKGQGQKAKMRCIPEKGHPVVFWYQQNKNNEFKFLINFQNQEVLQQIDMTEKRFSAECPSNSPCSLEIQSSEAGDSALYLCASRPQGATEVFFGKGTRLTVV.

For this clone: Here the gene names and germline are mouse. The CDR3 DNA, read in part, is TGTGCCAGCAGCCCCGGGACATACAACGAAAGATTATTT. As protein: CASSPGTYNERLF. The CDR3, in full, reads CASSPGTYNERLFF. The rearrangement uses TRBV5 and TRBJ1-4; weak D call: TRBD1 (6 bases). Coverage ceases 1 residue before the CDR3 finishes, and the germline J gene fills in the end. Germline assignment: CDR1 LGHNA and CDR2 YNLKQL (reference sequence). This CDR3 comprises 14 residues. Trimming took off 4 bases at V and 4 bases at J, with 10 bases between the two ends.

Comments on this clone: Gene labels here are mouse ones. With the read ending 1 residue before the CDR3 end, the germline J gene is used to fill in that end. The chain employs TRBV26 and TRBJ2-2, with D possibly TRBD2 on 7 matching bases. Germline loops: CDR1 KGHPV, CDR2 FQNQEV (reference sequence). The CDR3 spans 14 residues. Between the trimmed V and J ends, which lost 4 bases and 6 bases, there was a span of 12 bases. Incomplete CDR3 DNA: TGTGCCAGCAGTCCTCCGGGGGGCCCCGGGCAGCTCTAC. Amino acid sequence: CASSPPGGPGQLY. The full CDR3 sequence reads CASSPPGGPGQLYF.

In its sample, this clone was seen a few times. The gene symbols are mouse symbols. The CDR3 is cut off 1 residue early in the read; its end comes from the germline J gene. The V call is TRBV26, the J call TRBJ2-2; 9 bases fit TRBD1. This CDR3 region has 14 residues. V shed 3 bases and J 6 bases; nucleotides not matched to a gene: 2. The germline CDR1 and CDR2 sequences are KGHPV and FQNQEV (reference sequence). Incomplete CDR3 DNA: TGTGCCAGCAGTCTCGGACAGGGGTCCGGGCAGCTCTAC. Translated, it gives CASSLGQGSGQLY. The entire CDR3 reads CASSLGQGSGQLYF.

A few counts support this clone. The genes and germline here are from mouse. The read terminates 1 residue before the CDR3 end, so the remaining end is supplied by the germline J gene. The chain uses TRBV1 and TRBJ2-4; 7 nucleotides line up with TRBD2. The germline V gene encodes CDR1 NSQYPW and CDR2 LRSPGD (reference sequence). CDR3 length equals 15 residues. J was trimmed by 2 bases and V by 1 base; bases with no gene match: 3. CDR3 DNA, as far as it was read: TGCACCTGCAGTGCAGGGGGGGGAGATCAAAACACCTTGTAC. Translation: CTCSAGGGDQNTLY. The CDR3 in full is CTCSAGGGDQNTLYF.